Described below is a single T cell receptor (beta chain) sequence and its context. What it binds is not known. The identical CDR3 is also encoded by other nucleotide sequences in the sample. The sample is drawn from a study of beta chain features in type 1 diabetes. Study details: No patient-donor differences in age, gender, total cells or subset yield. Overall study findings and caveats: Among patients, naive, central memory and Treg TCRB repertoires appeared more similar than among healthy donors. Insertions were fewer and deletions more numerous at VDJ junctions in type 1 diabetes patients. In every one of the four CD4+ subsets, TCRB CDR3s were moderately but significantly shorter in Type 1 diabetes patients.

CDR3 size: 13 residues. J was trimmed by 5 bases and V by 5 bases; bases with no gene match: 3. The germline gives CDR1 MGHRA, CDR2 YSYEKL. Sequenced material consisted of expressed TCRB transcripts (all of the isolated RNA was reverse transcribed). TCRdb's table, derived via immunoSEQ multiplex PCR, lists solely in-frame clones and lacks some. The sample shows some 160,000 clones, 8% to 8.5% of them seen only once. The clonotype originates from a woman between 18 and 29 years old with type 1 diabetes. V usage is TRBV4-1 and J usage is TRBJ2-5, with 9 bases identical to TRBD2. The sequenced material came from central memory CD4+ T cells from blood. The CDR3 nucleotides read TGCGCCAGCAGCAGTAGCGGGAGTGAGACCCAGTACTTC. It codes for CASSSSGSETQYF.